A selection of T cell receptor beta chains follows, all from one sample in a study of blood T cell repertoires in COVID-19. The method was immunoSEQ multiplex PCR; TCRdb's version includes in-frame clones alone and lacks a portion of them. The table includes about 190,000 clones, approximately 84% detected once. Sequencing input: PBMCs or T cells enriched from blood (not recorded which). The receptors here all came from a woman younger than 45 who had recovered from COVID-19. The CDR3 runs from the conserved cysteine through the conserved F or W. Fields, in order: clone size, V gene, J gene, D gene, CDR3 protein, CDR3 DNA. A D gene is named only where the DNA matches it firmly. Part of the rows lack a size; the others show once, few, many or a class for expanded clones.

once	TRBV27	TRBJ2-1	NA	CASSLSRHPGNEQFF	TGTGCCAGCAGTTTATCGAGACACCCTGGCAATGAGCAGTTCTTC
NA	TRBV9	TRBJ1-6	NA	CASSVDLNNSPLHF	TGTGCCAGCAGCGTAGATCTTAATAATTCACCCCTCCACTTT
NA	TRBV28	TRBJ2-7	TRBD1	CASSSFGDRVNEQYF	TGTGCCAGCAGTTCATTTGGGGACAGGGTCAACGAGCAGTACTTC
NA	TRBV18	TRBJ2-6	NA	CASSPLDINGANVLTF	TGTGCCAGCTCCCCGCTAGATATTAATGGGGCCAACGTCCTGACTTTC
NA	TRBV19	TRBJ1-3	NA	CASGRQGGNTIYF	TGTGCCAGTGGGCGGCAGGGTGGAAACACCATATATTTT
NA	TRBV28	TRBJ1-6	NA	CASSLRFGSPLHF	TGTGCCAGCAGTTTACGTTTCGGTTCACCCCTCCACTTT
NA	TRBV4-1	TRBJ2-1	TRBD2	CASSQADGRASYNEQFF	TGCGCCAGCAGCCAAGCTGACGGGAGGGCCTCCTACAATGAGCAGTTCTTC
NA	TRBV28	TRBJ2-7	TRBD2	CASSPRTSGSEEQYF	TGTGCCAGCAGTCCTCGGACTAGCGGGAGCGAAGAGCAGTACTTC
NA	TRBV5-4	TRBJ2-1	TRBD1	CASSLATGSQYEQFF	TGTGCCAGCAGCTTGGCGACAGGGTCTCAATATGAGCAGTTCTTC
once	TRBV4-2	TRBJ2-3	NA	CASSQVRGTDTQYF	TGTGCCAGCAGCCAAGTGCGGGGCACAGATACGCAGTATTTT
NA	TRBV27	TRBJ1-2	NA	CASSLSGRSGLRGYTF	TGTGCCAGCAGTTTATCGGGCAGGTCGGGATTACGTGGCTACACCTTC
NA	TRBV5-4	TRBJ2-7	NA	CASSYPGNYEQYF	TGTGCCAGCAGCTACCCGGGGAACTACGAGCAGTACTTC
NA	TRBV10-2	TRBJ1-1	TRBD1	CASQSTGTEAEAFF	TGCGCCAGCCAATCAACCGGGACAGAGGCTGAAGCTTTCTTT
NA	TRBV2	TRBJ1-5	TRBD1	CATSDRVNQPQHF	TGTGCCACCAGCGACAGGGTGAATCAGCCCCAGCATTTT
NA	TRBV9	TRBJ2-5	TRBD2	CASSVAFASGNQETQYF	TGTGCCAGCAGCGTAGCTTTTGCTAGCGGAAACCAAGAGACCCAGTACTTC
NA	TRBV11-2	TRBJ1-6	NA	CASSLIRGYNSPLHF	TGTGCCAGCAGCTTAATTAGGGGCTATAATTCACCCCTCCACTTT
once	TRBV15	TRBJ1-2	NA	CATSRGGADPGYTF	TGTGCCACCAGCAGAGGGGGAGCCGATCCGGGCTACACCTTC
NA	TRBV27	TRBJ2-7	TRBD1	CASRIQGTLNYEQYF	TGTGCCAGCAGAATACAGGGGACCCTGAACTACGAGCAGTACTTC
NA	TRBV18	TRBJ2-5	TRBD2	CASSPYNGLAGTETQYF	TGTGCCAGCTCACCTTACAATGGACTAGCGGGAACAGAGACCCAGTACTTC
NA	TRBV24-1	TRBJ1-2	TRBD1	CATSDFQGQGNYGYTF	TGTGCCACCAGTGATTTCCAGGGACAGGGGAACTATGGCTACACCTTC
NA	TRBV9	TRBJ2-3	TRBD1	CASSARQGSDTQYF	TGTGCCAGCAGCGCCAGACAGGGATCAGATACGCAGTATTTT
NA	TRBV11-3	TRBJ1-2	TRBD1	CASSLDGTGYGYTF	TGTGCCAGCAGCTTAGATGGGACAGGCTATGGCTACACCTTC
NA	TRBV7-9	TRBJ2-2	TRBD2	CASSLTSGNTGELFF	TGTGCCAGCAGCTTAACTAGCGGAAACACCGGGGAGCTGTTTTTT
NA	TRBV28	TRBJ2-3	NA	CATKSDSGYTQYF	TGTGCCACCAAATCGGACTCGGGTTATACGCAGTATTTT
NA	TRBV18	TRBJ1-2	NA	CASSPGQTAYGYTF	TGTGCCAGCTCACCCGGACAGACCGCCTATGGCTACACCTTC
NA	TRBV29-1	TRBJ2-2	TRBD2	CSVVAGGNTGELFF	TGCAGCGTTGTTGCGGGGGGGAACACCGGGGAGCTGTTTTTT
NA	TRBV27	TRBJ1-2	NA	CASSPGGGYYGYTF	TGTGCCAGCAGTCCAGGTGGGGGCTACTATGGCTACACCTTC